This TCR beta chain was sequenced during a study of OX40 agonist ivuxolimab in advanced cancers. TCRdb keeps only in-frame clones here, not all; method: immunoSEQ multiplex PCR. Of 30,000 to 40,000 clones detected, roughly 87% appear once; the ten largest clones hold roughly 28%. CDR1 KGHSH and CDR2 LQKENI come from the germline V gene. With 3 bases removed from V and 4 bases from J, the gap between germline ends came to 13 bases. This CDR3 spans 15 amino acids. This clonotype was obtained from an adult with an advanced solid tumor such as melanoma, head and neck, liver or kidney cancer. V usage is TRBV18 and J usage is TRBJ2-1; no clear D gene. The material was CD4+ or CD8+ T cells sorted from blood, obtained in a trial of the OX40 agonist ivuxolimab. As DNA, the CDR3 is TGTGCCAGCTCACCCGAACAACCCCATTACAATGAGCAGTTCTTC. Its protein product is CASSPEQPHYNEQFF.